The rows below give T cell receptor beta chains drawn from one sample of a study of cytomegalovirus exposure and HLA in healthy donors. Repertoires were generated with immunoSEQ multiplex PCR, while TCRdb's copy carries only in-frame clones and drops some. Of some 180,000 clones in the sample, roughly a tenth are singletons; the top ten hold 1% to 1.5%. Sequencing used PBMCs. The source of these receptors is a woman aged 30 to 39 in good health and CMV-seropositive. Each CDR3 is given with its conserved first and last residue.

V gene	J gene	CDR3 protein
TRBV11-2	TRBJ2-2	CASRNKGSGLNTGELFF
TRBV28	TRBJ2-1	CASSFLAGGNEQFF
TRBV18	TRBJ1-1	CASSQDKNTEAFF
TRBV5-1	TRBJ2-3	CASCRGEGTDTQYF
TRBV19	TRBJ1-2	CASSTLTGYGYTF
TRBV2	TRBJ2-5	CASSGPGLEYQETQYF
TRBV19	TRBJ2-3	CASSQTGNLAASTDTQYF
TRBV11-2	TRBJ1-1	CASSLVADNPGAFF
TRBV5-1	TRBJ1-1	CASSSGVLGTEAFF
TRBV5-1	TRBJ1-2	CASSLEQGYGYGYTF
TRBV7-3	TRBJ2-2	CASSPPGGNTGELFF
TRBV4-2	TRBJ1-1	CASSQAPGGTEAFF
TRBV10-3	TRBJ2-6	CAISPGYSGANVLTF
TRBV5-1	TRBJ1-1	CASSSGTTGRNTEAFF
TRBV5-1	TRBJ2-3	CASSLISGQGSAMNTQYF
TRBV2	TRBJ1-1	CASSVRNTEAFF
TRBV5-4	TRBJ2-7	CASSPLGGGTGPYEQYF
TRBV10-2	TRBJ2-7	CASSEMFRDSIYEQYF
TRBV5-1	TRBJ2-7	CASSLEPEWSEQYF